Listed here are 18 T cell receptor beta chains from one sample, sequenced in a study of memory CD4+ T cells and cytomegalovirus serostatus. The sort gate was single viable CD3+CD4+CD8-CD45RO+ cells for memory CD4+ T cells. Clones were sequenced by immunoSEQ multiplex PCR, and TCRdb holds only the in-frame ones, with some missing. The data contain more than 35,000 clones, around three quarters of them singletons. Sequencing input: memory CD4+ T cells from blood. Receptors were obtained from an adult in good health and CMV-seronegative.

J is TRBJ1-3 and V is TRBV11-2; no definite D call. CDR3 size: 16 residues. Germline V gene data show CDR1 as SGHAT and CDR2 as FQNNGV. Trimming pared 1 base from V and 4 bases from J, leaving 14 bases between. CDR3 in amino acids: CASSLVAGEGGNTIYF. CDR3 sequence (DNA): TGTGCCAGCAGCTTAGTGGCAGGCGAAGGAGGAAACACCATATATTTT.

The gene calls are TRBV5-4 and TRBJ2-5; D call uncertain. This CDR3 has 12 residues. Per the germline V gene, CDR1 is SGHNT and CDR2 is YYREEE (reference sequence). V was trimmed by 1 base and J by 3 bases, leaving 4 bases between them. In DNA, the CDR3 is TGTGCCAGCAGCTTGCTGAAAGAGACCCAGTACTTC. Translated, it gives CASSLLKETQYF.

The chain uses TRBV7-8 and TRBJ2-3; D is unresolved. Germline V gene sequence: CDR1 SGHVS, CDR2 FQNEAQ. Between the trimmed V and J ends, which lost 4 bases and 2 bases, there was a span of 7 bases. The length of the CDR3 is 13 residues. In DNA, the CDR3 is TGTGCCAGCAGCTACGGCCCCACAGATACGCAGTATTTT. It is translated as CASSYGPTDTQYF.

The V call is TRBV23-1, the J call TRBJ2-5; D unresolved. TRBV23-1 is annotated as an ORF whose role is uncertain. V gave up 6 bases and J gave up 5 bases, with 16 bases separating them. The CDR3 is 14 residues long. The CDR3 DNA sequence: TGCGCCAGCAGCTTCCTCTTGGAGATTGAGACCCAGTACTTC. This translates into CASSFLLEIETQYF.

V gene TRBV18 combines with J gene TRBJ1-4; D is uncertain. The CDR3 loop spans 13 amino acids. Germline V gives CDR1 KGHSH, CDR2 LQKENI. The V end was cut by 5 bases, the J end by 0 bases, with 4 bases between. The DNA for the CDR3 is TGTGCCAGCTCAGCCGCAACTAATGAAAAACTGTTTTTT. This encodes CASSAATNEKLFF.

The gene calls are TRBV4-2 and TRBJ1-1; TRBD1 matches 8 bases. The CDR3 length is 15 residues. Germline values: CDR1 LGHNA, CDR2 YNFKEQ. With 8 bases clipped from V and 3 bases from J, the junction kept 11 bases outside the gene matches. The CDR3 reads CASGSDRGEDTEAFF. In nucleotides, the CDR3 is TGTGCCAGCGGATCAGACAGGGGCGAGGACACTGAAGCTTTCTTT.

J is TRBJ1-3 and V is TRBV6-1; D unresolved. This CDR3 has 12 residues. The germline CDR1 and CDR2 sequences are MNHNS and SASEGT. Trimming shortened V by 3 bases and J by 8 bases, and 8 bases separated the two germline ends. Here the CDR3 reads CASSDMGHTIYF. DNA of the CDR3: TGTGCCAGCAGTGATATGGGTCACACCATATATTTT.

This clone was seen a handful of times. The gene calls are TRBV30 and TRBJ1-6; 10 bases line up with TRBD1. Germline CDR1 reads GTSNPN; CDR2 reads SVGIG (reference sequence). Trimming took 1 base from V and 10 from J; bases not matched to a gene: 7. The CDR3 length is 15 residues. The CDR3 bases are TGTGCCTGGAGTGGGGACAGGGGTTTGGTGTCACCCCTCCACTTT. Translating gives CAWSGDRGLVSPLHF.

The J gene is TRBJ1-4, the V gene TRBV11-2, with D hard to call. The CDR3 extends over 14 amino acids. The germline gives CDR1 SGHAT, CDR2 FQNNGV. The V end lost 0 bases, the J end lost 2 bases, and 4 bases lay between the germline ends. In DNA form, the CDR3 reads TGTGCCAGCAGCTTAGAACGGACTAATGAAAAACTGTTTTTT. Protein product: CASSLERTNEKLFF.

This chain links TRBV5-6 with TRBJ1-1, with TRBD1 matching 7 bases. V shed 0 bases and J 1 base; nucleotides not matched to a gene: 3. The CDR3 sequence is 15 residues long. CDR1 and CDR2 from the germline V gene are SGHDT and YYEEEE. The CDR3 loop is CASSLDGTANTEAFF. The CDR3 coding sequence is TGTGCCAGCAGCTTGGACGGGACAGCGAACACTGAAGCTTTCTTT.

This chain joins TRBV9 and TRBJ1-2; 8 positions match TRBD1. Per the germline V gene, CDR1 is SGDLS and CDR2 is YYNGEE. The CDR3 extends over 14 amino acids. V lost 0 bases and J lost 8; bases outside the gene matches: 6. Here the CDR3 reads CASSVAGGAGGYTF. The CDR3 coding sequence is TGTGCCAGCAGCGTAGCAGGGGGCGCTGGGGGCTACACCTTC.

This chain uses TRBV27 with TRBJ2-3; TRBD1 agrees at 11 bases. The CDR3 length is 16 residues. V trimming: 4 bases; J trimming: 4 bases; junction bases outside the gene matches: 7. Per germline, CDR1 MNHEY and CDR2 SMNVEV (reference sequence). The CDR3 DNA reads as TGTGCCAGCAGTTACCGGGACAGGGGGAGACCAGATACGCAGTATTTT. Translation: CASSYRDRGRPDTQYF.

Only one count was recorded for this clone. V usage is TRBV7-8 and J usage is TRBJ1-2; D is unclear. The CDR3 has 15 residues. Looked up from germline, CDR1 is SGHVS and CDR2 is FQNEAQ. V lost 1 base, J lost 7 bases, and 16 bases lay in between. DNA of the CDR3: TGTGCCAGCAGCTTAGAAGACGGAGCCTGGTCTGGCTACACCTTC. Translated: CASSLEDGAWSGYTF.

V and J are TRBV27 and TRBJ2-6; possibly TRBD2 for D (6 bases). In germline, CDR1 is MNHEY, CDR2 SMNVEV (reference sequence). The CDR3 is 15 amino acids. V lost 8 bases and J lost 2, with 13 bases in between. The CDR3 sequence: CASRGIRAGANVLTF. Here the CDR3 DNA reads TGTGCCAGCCGGGGGATTAGGGCTGGGGCCAACGTCCTGACTTTC.

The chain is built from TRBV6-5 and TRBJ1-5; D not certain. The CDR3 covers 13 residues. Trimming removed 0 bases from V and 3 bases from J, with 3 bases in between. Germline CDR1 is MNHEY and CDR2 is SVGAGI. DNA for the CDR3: TGTGCCAGCAGTTACTCGGCCAATCAGCCCCAGCATTTT. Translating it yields CASSYSANQPQHF.

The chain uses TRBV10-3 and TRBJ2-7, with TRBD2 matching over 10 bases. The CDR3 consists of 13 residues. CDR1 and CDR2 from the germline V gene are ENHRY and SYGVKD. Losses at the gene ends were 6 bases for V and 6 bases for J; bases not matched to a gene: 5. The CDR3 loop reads CAIRGTSEGEQYF. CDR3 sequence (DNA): TGTGCCATCAGGGGGACTAGCGAAGGCGAGCAGTACTTC.

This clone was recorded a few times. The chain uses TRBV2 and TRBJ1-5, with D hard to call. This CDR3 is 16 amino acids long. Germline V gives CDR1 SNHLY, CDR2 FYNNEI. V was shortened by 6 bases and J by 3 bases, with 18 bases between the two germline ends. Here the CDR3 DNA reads TGTGCCAGCAGCATGGGGTGGAGTGGCGACAATCAGCCCCAGCATTTT. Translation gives CASSMGWSGDNQPQHF.

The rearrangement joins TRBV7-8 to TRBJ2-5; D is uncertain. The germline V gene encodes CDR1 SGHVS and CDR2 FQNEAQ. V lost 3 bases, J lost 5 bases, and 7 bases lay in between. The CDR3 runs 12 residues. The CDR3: CASSFGVETQYF. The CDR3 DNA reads TGTGCCAGCAGCTTTGGCGTGGAGACCCAGTACTTC.